Following are 9 T cell receptor beta chains from one sample sequenced in a study of T cell clonality in common variable immunodeficiency. These receptors' antigens are unknown. Study-level results: Fewer deletions and N-nucleotide insertions were reportedly seen in common variable immunodeficiency TCR beta sequences.

Libraries were prepared by immunoSEQ multiplex PCR; TCRdb keeps only in-frame clonotypes and omits some of them. The sample includes about 35,000 clones, none of them occurring once. The sequenced material came from peripheral blood mononuclear cells. The receptors come from a human donor with common variable immunodeficiency.

This clone has just a few counts. The CDR3: CASSLRSSSGDITDTQYF. The CDR3 DNA, read in part, is TGTGCCAGCAGCCTCCGATCGTCTAGCGGGGATATCACAGATACG. The V call is TRBV7-8, the J call TRBJ2-3; 9 bases are a match to TRBD2. The read ends 3 residues before the CDR3 terminus; that terminus is restored from the germline J gene. The junction had 14 bases not matched to a gene; V was cut back by 5 bases and J by 2 bases. CDR1 SGHVS and CDR2 FQNEAQ come from the germline V gene. The CDR3 is made up of 18 amino acids.

Remarks on this clone: The read finishes 3 residues shy of the CDR3 end, and the germline J gene is used to complete it. The chain links TRBV7-9 to TRBJ1-5; D is undetermined. Germline CDR1 and CDR2: SEHNR and FQNEAQ (reference sequence). Trimming took 5 bases from V and 5 from J, leaving 10 bases between them. The CDR3 length is 13 residues. The CDR3 bases that were read are TGTGCCAGCAGCCCAGTAAGGGATCAGCCC. Translated: CASSPVRDQP. The entire CDR3 is CASSPVRDQPQHF.

This clone was counted many times. Read data end 3 residues before the CDR3 end; the end is taken from the germline J gene. The V gene is TRBV30, the J gene TRBJ2-3, with 13 bases lining up with TRBD2. V lost 5 bases to trimming and J lost 5 bases; unmatched junction nucleotides: 4. Germline CDR1 is GTSNPN and CDR2 is SVGIG (reference sequence). CDR3 length: 14 residues. The covered CDR3 bases are TGTGCCTGGGCCCGACTAGCGGGGGGAGATACG. Its protein is CAWARLAGGDT. The complete CDR3 protein is CAWARLAGGDTQYF.

This clone was seen only a few times. The read ends 3 residues before the CDR3 terminus; that terminus is restored from the germline J gene. V is TRBV30 and J is TRBJ2-3; D is possibly TRBD2 (7 bases). This CDR3 region has 16 residues. From germline, CDR1 is GTSNPN and CDR2 SVGIG (reference sequence). Trimming shortened V by 0 bases and J by 7 bases, and 20 bases separated the two germline ends. Here the CDR3 reads CAWSVRGGGGTYTQYF. The covered CDR3 bases are TGTGCCTGGAGTGTCCGGGGAGGGGGGGGCACGTATACG. The full variable domain, in which reference TRBV30 and TRBJ2-3 provide the parts outside the CDR3, is SQTIHQWPATLVQPVGSPLSLECTVEGTSNPNLYWYRQAAGRGLQLLFYSVGIGQISSEVPQNLSASRPQDRQFILSSKKLLLSDSGFYLCAWSVRGGGGTYTQYFGPGTRLTVL.

The CDR3 reads CASSEGGGLAGVNEQFF. The CDR3 DNA, read in part, is TGTGCCAGCAGTGAAGGGGGCGGACTAGCGGGGGTTAATGAG. The chain has TRBV6-1 and TRBJ2-1; 13 positions match TRBD2. Read sequence stops 3 residues before the CDR3 end, and the germline J gene provides the missing end. This CDR3 contains 17 residues. Germline CDR1 reads MNHNS; CDR2 reads SASEGT. The trim removed 1 base at V and 7 bases at J, leaving 7 bases unmatched.

This clone was counted at least ten times. The read halts 3 residues ahead of the CDR3 end, with the missing end drawn from the germline J gene. The chain combines TRBV2 with TRBJ2-7; 13 bases align to TRBD2. Germline-derived CDR1 and CDR2 are SNHLY and FYNNEI. The CDR3 length is 12 residues. The V and J ends lost 9 bases and 6 bases, in that order; junction bases with no gene match: 2. Incomplete CDR3 DNA: TGTGCCAGACTAGCGGGGGGGCGCGAG. Translated, it gives CARLAGGRE. The whole CDR3 is CARLAGGREQYF.

For this clone: Sequencing ends 3 residues short of the CDR3 end; the germline J gene provides the rest. The chain employs TRBV7-9 and TRBJ1-1, with 8 bases matching TRBD1. V lost 5 bases, J lost 4 bases, and 6 bases stayed unmatched. The CDR3 length is 14 residues. Germline CDR1 reads SEHNR; CDR2 reads FQNEAQ (reference sequence). The CDR3 here is CASSPGGLGTEAFF. The part of the CDR3 DNA that was read is TGTGCCAGCAGCCCAGGGGGCCTCGGCACTGAA. Full variable domain (remainder filled in from reference TRBV7-9 and TRBJ1-1): DTGVSQNPRHKITKRGQNVTFRCDPISEHNRLYWYRQTLGQGPEFLTYFQNEAQLEKSRLLSDRFSAERPKGSFSTLEIQRTEQGDSAMYLCASSPGGLGTEAFFGQGTRLTVV.

Remarks on this clone: The read ends 3 residues shy of where the CDR3 ends; the end is completed using the germline J gene. This rearrangement joins TRBV5-1 to TRBJ2-7; 10 nucleotides match TRBD2. The CDR3 extends over 15 amino acids. Trimming removed 0 bases from V and 4 bases from J; junction bases left unmatched: 4. Germline V gene sequence: CDR1 SGHRS, CDR2 YFSETQ. This CDR3 is CASSLAASGGYEQYF. The DNA read from the CDR3 is TGCGCCAGCAGCTTGGCAGCTAGCGGGGGATACGAG. Full variable domain (rest looked up from reference TRBV5-1 and TRBJ2-7): KAGVTQTPRYLIKTRGQQVTLSCSPISGHRSVSWYQQTPGQGLQFLFEYFSETQRNKGNFPGRFSGRQFSNSRSEMNVSTLELGDSALYLCASSLAASGGYEQYFGPGTRLTVT.

This clone appeared many times. The read comes to an end 3 residues before the CDR3 does, leaving the germline J gene to fill in the end. The chain uses TRBV7-3 and TRBJ2-5, with 9 bases aligning to TRBD2. Germline V CDR1 and CDR2: SGHTA, FQGTGA. There are 17 residues in the CDR3. With V trimmed by 2 bases and J by 1 base, 8 bases remained unmatched. The sequenced CDR3 bases are TGTGCCAGCAGCTTAGGACCGCGGGGGGGCCCCCAAGAGACC. This encodes CASSLGPRGGPQET. The whole CDR3 is CASSLGPRGGPQETQYF. The variable domain in full, with the rest retrieved from reference TRBV7-3 and TRBJ2-5, is GAGVSQTPSNKVTEKGKYVELRCDPISGHTALYWYRQSLGQGPEFLIYFQGTGAADDSGLPNDRFFAVRPEGSVSTLKIQRTERGDSAVYLCASSLGPRGGPQETQYFGPGTRLLVL.